These T cell receptor beta chains were read from a single sample in a study of blood T cell repertoires in COVID-19. Measured with immunoSEQ multiplex PCR; TCRdb has only the in-frame clones, and not every one. The table includes some 150,000 clones, 82% detected once. Source material: peripheral blood. These receptors all stem from a woman aged 80 or over with acute or convalescent COVID-19. The CDR3 runs from the conserved cysteine through the conserved F or W. A D gene is named only where the DNA matches it firmly. Size is omitted from some rows. Given values are once, few, many or a class for expanded clones.

d_call j_call v_call clone_size cdr3_aa cdr3_nt
NA TRBJ2-5 TRBV5-1 NA CASSSGGNFETQYF TGCGCCAGCAGCAGTGGCGGGAATTTCGAGACCCAGTACTTC
NA TRBJ2-7 TRBV7-8 NA CASSPFAYEQYF TGTGCCAGCAGCCCCTTTGCCTACGAGCAGTACTTC
NA TRBJ2-6 TRBV19 once CASSIPRYSGANVLTF TGTGCCAGTAGTATACCCCGGTACTCTGGGGCCAACGTCCTGACTTTC
NA TRBJ2-7 TRBV30 NA CAWSVPTVPSYEQYF TGTGCCTGGAGTGTACCGACAGTCCCCTCCTACGAGCAGTACTTC
TRBD1 TRBJ1-2 TRBV18 NA CASSPTGGDGYTF TGTGCCAGCTCACCCACAGGGGGCGACGGCTACACCTTC
NA TRBJ1-3 TRBV11-2 NA CASSLTGSGNTIYF TGTGCCAGCAGCTTAACAGGGTCAGGAAACACCATATATTTT
TRBD2 TRBJ2-1 TRBV28 once CASSRAGGTYNEQFF TGTGCCAGCAGTAGAGCGGGGGGTACTTACAATGAGCAGTTCTTC
TRBD1 TRBJ1-1 TRBV6-5 once CASRNAGGTEAFF TGTGCCAGCAGGAATGCAGGGGGCACTGAAGCTTTCTTT
NA TRBJ1-1 TRBV7-3 NA CASSLSGVGSEAFF TGTGCCAGCAGCTTAAGCGGGGTCGGGAGTGAAGCTTTCTTT
TRBD2 TRBJ2-7 TRBV5-1 once CASSATPASGGVYEQYF TGCGCCAGCAGCGCTACCCCTGCTAGCGGGGGTGTATACGAGCAGTACTTC
NA TRBJ1-2 TRBV6-2/TRBV6-3 NA CASSHGGTYQWYGYTF TGTGCCAGCAGTCACGGGGGGACCTACCAATGGTATGGCTACACCTTC
NA TRBJ2-7 TRBV10-1 NA CASSPPGTYEQYF TGCGCCAGCAGTCCCCCGGGTACCTACGAGCAGTACTTC
TRBD2 TRBJ2-5 TRBV4-1 NA CASSQDLVTSGLRPTQYF TGCGCCAGCAGCCAAGATTTAGTTACTAGCGGTCTCCGGCCGACCCAGTACTTC
NA TRBJ2-1 TRBV27 NA CASSPGVAYNEQFF TGTGCCAGCAGTCCGGGGGTGGCCTACAATGAGCAGTTCTTC
TRBD2 TRBJ2-2 TRBV13 NA CASSSGTSWGSGELFF TGTGCCAGCAGCTCTGGGACTAGCTGGGGTTCCGGGGAGCTGTTTTTT
TRBD1 TRBJ1-1 TRBV10-3 once CAIKRQGADTEAFF TGTGCCATCAAAAGACAGGGGGCAGACACTGAAGCTTTCTTT
TRBD1 TRBJ1-6 TRBV6-6 NA CASSQRQGANSPLHF TGTGCCAGCAGTCAGAGACAGGGGGCGAACTCACCCCTCCACTTT
NA TRBJ2-7 TRBV9 NA CASSVGTDSYEQYF TGTGCCAGCAGCGTAGGGACAGATTCCTACGAGCAGTACTTC
NA TRBJ1-2 TRBV6-4 few CASYTGNGYTF TGTGCCAGCTACACAGGGAATGGCTACACCTTC
NA TRBJ2-1 TRBV2 NA CASSGLRGRIPNEQFF TGTGCCAGCAGTGGGCTCCGGGGGAGGATTCCCAATGAGCAGTTCTTC
NA TRBJ2-7 TRBV9 NA CASSPTGQSYEQYF TGTGCCAGCAGTCCCACCGGACAGAGCTACGAGCAGTACTTC
NA TRBJ2-6 TRBV7-2 NA CASSFSAGRSGANVLTF TGTGCCAGCAGCTTTAGTGCAGGTCGCTCTGGGGCCAACGTCCTGACTTTC
NA TRBJ2-2 TRBV10-3 NA CAISGDPQGATGELFF TGTGCCATCAGTGGGGACCCACAGGGCGCCACCGGGGAGCTGTTTTTT
NA TRBJ1-1 TRBV28 few CASSLPMTGLNTEAFF TGTGCCAGCAGTTTACCCATGACAGGTTTGAACACTGAAGCTTTCTTT
NA TRBJ2-7 TRBV11-2 few CASSLEVDGEQYF TGTGCCAGCAGCTTAGAGGTAGACGGGGAGCAGTACTTC
NA TRBJ2-3 TRBV10-3 NA CAISESFPPDTQYF TGTGCCATCAGTGAGTCCTTCCCCCCAGATACGCAGTATTTT
NA TRBJ2-1 TRBV11-3 NA CASSLSGGEDEQFF TGTGCCAGCAGCTTAAGTGGCGGGGAGGATGAGCAGTTCTTC
NA TRBJ2-6 TRBV5-1 NA CASRTWRSGANVLTF TGCGCCAGCAGGACTTGGCGTTCTGGGGCCAACGTCCTGACTTTC
NA TRBJ2-7 TRBV3-1/TRBV3-2 NA CASSQDFEGAEQYF TGTGCCAGCAGCCAAGATTTTGAGGGTGCCGAGCAGTACTTC
TRBD2 TRBJ2-7 TRBV3-1/TRBV3-2 NA CASSQASGRSHEQYF TGTGCCAGCAGCCAAGCTAGCGGGAGGAGTCACGAGCAGTACTTC
TRBD1 TRBJ2-7 TRBV5-1 NA CASRRGQGSYEQYF TGCGCCAGCAGACGAGGACAGGGGTCCTACGAGCAGTACTTC